Listed below are T cell receptor beta chains from one sample, sequenced in a study of blood T cell repertoires in COVID-19. Sequenced by immunoSEQ multiplex PCR; TCRdb stores in-frame clones only, minus some. The data show over 80,000 clones, approximately 89% seen once. Sample: peripheral blood. Receptors were obtained from a man in his fifties with acute or convalescent COVID-19. CDR3s include the opening cysteine and the closing phenylalanine or tryptophan. D genes are given only for firm matches. The size of a clone is reported for some rows only, either as once, few or many, or as a class for expanded clones.

CDR3 protein,CDR3 DNA,D gene,J gene,V gene,clone size
CASSYSNLRGSYEQYF,TGTGCCAGCAGTTACTCGAATCTACGGGGCTCCTACGAGCAGTACTTC,NA,TRBJ2-7,TRBV6-5,few
CASSPRQGPNSPLHF,TGTGCCAGCAGCCCGCGACAGGGACCAAATTCACCCCTCCACTTT,TRBD1,TRBJ1-6,TRBV14,NA
CAWIPGTGGRETQYF,TGTGCCTGGATTCCCGGGACGGGAGGGCGAGAGACCCAGTACTTC,TRBD2,TRBJ2-5,TRBV30,NA
CSAHLIRGTDTQYF,TGCAGCGCCCATCTCATAAGAGGCACAGATACGCAGTATTTT,NA,TRBJ2-3,TRBV29-1,NA
CASSPLGRQGPYEQYF,TGTGCCAGCAGCCCCCTAGGGCGCCAGGGGCCCTACGAGCAGTACTTC,NA,TRBJ2-7,TRBV11-2,NA
CASSSPPDRGYEQYF,TGTGCCAGCAGTTCCCCCCCGGACAGGGGCTACGAGCAGTACTTC,TRBD1,TRBJ2-7,TRBV6-6,NA
CSASGDYFYNEQFF,TGCAGTGCTAGTGGGGACTACTTCTACAATGAGCAGTTCTTC,TRBD2,TRBJ2-1,TRBV20-1,NA
CASSPLGGQVRRFNEKLFF,TGCGCCAGCAGCCCTCTCGGGGGACAGGTACGAAGATTTAATGAAAAACTGTTTTTT,TRBD1,TRBJ1-4,TRBV5-1,NA
CASSPGTSGYEQYF,TGTGCCAGCAGTCCCGGGACTAGCGGCTACGAGCAGTACTTC,TRBD2,TRBJ2-7,TRBV6-5,NA
CSVEYRPNTEAFF,TGCAGCGTTGAGTACAGGCCCAACACTGAAGCTTTCTTT,NA,TRBJ1-1,TRBV29-1,once
CASSREDRGRTEAFF,TGTGCCAGCAGCCGCGAAGACAGGGGTAGGACTGAAGCTTTCTTT,TRBD1,TRBJ1-1,TRBV11-3,NA
CASRSGYGYTF,TGTGCCAGCAGGAGCGGGTATGGCTACACCTTC,NA,TRBJ1-2,TRBV6-5,NA
CASSLGQVYEQYF,TGTGCCAGCAGCTTAGGACAGGTCTACGAGCAGTACTTC,NA,TRBJ2-7,TRBV11-1,NA
CASSPPGKRDGYEQFF,TGTGCCAGCTCACCACCGGGGAAGCGGGACGGGTATGAGCAGTTCTTC,TRBD2,TRBJ2-1,TRBV18,NA
CASSPSATGLNEQFF,TGTGCCAGCAGCCCGAGTGCAACAGGGTTAAATGAGCAGTTCTTC,NA,TRBJ2-1,TRBV7-2,few
CASSGATRLAGVYNEQFF,TGTGCCAGCAGTGGGGCCACGCGCCTAGCGGGAGTCTACAATGAGCAGTTCTTC,TRBD2,TRBJ2-1,TRBV9,NA
CASSRGGSTDTQYF,TGTGCCAGCAGCCGGGGGGGCAGCACAGATACGCAGTATTTT,TRBD2,TRBJ2-3,TRBV11-3,NA
CASSLAGEATEAFF,TGTGCCAGCAGCTTAGCCGGGGAGGCCACTGAAGCTTTCTTT,NA,TRBJ1-1,TRBV7-6,NA
CASAESRDGVNEQYF,TGTGCAAGTGCCGAGAGCCGAGATGGAGTGAACGAGCAGTACTTC,NA,TRBJ2-7,TRBV12-2,NA
CASSGEENTEAFF,TGTGCCAGCAGTGGGGAGGAGAACACTGAAGCTTTCTTT,NA,TRBJ1-1,TRBV6-6,NA
CASSVGGTDYNQPQHF,TGTGCCAGCAGCGTAGGAGGGACAGACTACAATCAGCCCCAGCATTTT,TRBD1,TRBJ1-5,TRBV9,NA
CASSYGKGGTAFF,TGTGCCAGCAGTTACGGAAAGGGGGGGACAGCTTTCTTT,NA,TRBJ1-1,TRBV6-5,NA
CASSPGLAGGSPLHF,TGTGCCAGCAGCCCCGGACTGGCCGGGGGATCACCCCTCCACTTT,NA,TRBJ1-6,TRBV7-8,few
CASSLQGGNGYTF,TGTGCCAGCAGTTTGCAGGGGGGCAATGGCTACACCTTC,TRBD1,TRBJ1-2,TRBV6-2/TRBV6-3,NA
CASSSKGQSSYEQYF,TGTGCCAGCAGCTCGAAGGGACAAAGCTCCTACGAGCAGTACTTC,NA,TRBJ2-7,TRBV5-4,NA
CASIGGQGAVTGELFF,TGTGCCAGTATTGGGGGACAGGGGGCCGTCACCGGGGAGCTGTTTTTT,TRBD1,TRBJ2-2,TRBV19,NA
CASSWGLADTYNEQFF,TGTGCCAGCAGTTGGGGACTAGCGGACACCTACAATGAGCAGTTCTTC,TRBD2,TRBJ2-1,TRBV27,NA
CASSYDREVDYGYTF,TGTGCCAGCAGTTACGACAGGGAAGTTGACTATGGCTACACCTTC,TRBD1,TRBJ1-2,TRBV6-6,NA
CASSQDFLRSRGGDTQYF,TGTGCCAGCAGCCAAGATTTTCTGCGGTCACGAGGGGGAGATACGCAGTATTTT,NA,TRBJ2-3,TRBV3-1/TRBV3-2,NA
CASSRRGLALAKNIQYF,TGTGCCAGTAGTAGACGCGGACTAGCTCTAGCCAAAAACATTCAGTACTTC,TRBD2,TRBJ2-4,TRBV19,NA
CASSGERNLYNQPQHF,TGTGCCAGTTCCGGGGAGAGGAACCTTTACAATCAGCCCCAGCATTTT,NA,TRBJ1-5,TRBV19,NA
CATSREQGVSPLHF,TGTGCCACCAGCAGAGAACAGGGGGTATCACCCCTCCACTTT,TRBD1,TRBJ1-6,TRBV15,NA
CASSSDRNEKLFF,TGTGCCAGCAGCTCGGACAGGAATGAAAAACTGTTTTTT,TRBD1,TRBJ1-4,TRBV5-6,NA
CASSFSGVANEKLFF,TGTGCCAGCAGCTTTTCAGGGGTGGCTAATGAAAAACTGTTTTTT,NA,TRBJ1-4,TRBV5-8,NA
CSAPTADTQYF,TGCAGTGCTCCCACTGCTGATACGCAGTATTTT,NA,TRBJ2-3,TRBV20-1,NA
CASSSPGVGGGYTF,TGTGCCAGCAGTTCCCCGGGAGTGGGGGGTGGCTACACCTTC,NA,TRBJ1-2,TRBV27,NA
CASSMRGQGARNEQFF,TGTGCCAGTAGTATGAGGGGACAGGGGGCGCGGAATGAGCAGTTCTTC,TRBD1,TRBJ2-1,TRBV19,NA
CASSRTGLGKLFF,TGTGCCAGCAGCCGGACAGGGCTTGGAAAACTGTTTTTT,TRBD1,TRBJ1-4,TRBV14,NA
CASSQERERETMNEQFF,TGTGCCAGCAGCCAAGAGCGCGAGCGGGAGACGATGAATGAGCAGTTCTTC,TRBD2,TRBJ2-1,TRBV3-1/TRBV3-2,NA
CASSLDLGFTDTQYF,TGCGCCAGCAGCTTGGACCTGGGCTTCACAGATACGCAGTATTTT,NA,TRBJ2-3,TRBV5-1,NA
CASSEGKTSGRQTQYF,TGTGCCAGCAGTGAAGGCAAGACTAGCGGGAGACAGACCCAGTACTTC,TRBD2,TRBJ2-5,TRBV2,NA
CASSRARGRGEQYF,TGTGCCAGTAGCCGGGCCAGGGGACGGGGCGAGCAGTACTTC,NA,TRBJ2-7,TRBV19,NA
CASSYQEGGEQFF,TGTGCCAGCAGTTACCAGGAGGGCGGCGAGCAGTTCTTC,NA,TRBJ2-1,TRBV6-5,NA
CASSYLSGSPTDTQYF,TGTGCCAGCAGTTATCTAAGCGGGAGCCCCACAGATACGCAGTATTTT,TRBD2,TRBJ2-3,TRBV6-6,NA
CASGQPFSGTDTQYF,TGTGCTAGTGGTCAACCTTTTAGCGGCACAGATACGCAGTATTTT,NA,TRBJ2-3,TRBV12-5,NA
CASSLGHGNTEAFF,TGTGCCAGCAGCTTGGGTCACGGGAACACTGAAGCTTTCTTT,NA,TRBJ1-1,TRBV5-4,NA
CASGGAVSTDTQYF,TGTGCCAGTGGCGGAGCGGTGAGCACAGATACGCAGTATTTT,NA,TRBJ2-3,TRBV19,NA
CASSLGEVYTF,TGTGCCAGCAGCTTAGGGGAGGTCTACACCTTC,NA,TRBJ1-2,TRBV13,NA
CASRSESVEQFF,TGTGCCAGCAGATCCGAGTCCGTTGAGCAGTTCTTC,NA,TRBJ2-1,TRBV11-3,NA
CASSPGTSVPSYNEQFF,TGTGCCAGCTCACCAGGGACTTCCGTCCCCTCCTACAATGAGCAGTTCTTC,NA,TRBJ2-1,TRBV18,once
CASSVEAENQPQHF,TGTGCCAGCAGCGTAGAGGCGGAAAATCAGCCCCAGCATTTT,NA,TRBJ1-5,TRBV5-6,NA